This T cell receptor beta chain is drawn from a study of blood T cells in healthy people across ages. A second PCR of about 6 to 12 cycles used a sample-barcoded 5' primer and a J-beta primer mix. Via MiXCR, TCRdb re-called the 5' RACE reads, giving one row per CDR3 protein. The table has some 1.7 million distinct CDR3 sequences, roughly 28% seen once; the top ten hold 7% to 9%. Ten or more counts support this clonotype. The V gene end was trimmed by 4 bases and the J gene end by 3 bases; junction bases not matched to a gene: 8. CDR1 is SGDLS and CDR2 is YYNGEE in the germline V gene. This CDR3 region has 15 residues.

The clonotype comes from a woman between 25 and 40 years old in good health. The chain combines TRBV9 with TRBJ2-7, with TRBD2 matching 9 bases. The sequenced material came from blood. CDR3 sequence: CASSSSRGGNYEQYF. In DNA, the CDR3 is TGTGCCAGCAGCTCCTCGCGGGGGGGCAACTACGAGCAGTACTTC.